This passage covers 22 T cell receptor beta chains from one sample sequenced in a study of blood T cell repertoires in COVID-19. Here immunoSEQ multiplex PCR was the method, and the copy in TCRdb shows in-frame clones only, minus some. Of tens of thousands of clones listed, roughly 80% were seen once; the top ten hold roughly 45%. Sequenced input: peripheral blood. These receptors were collected from a human donor in a cohort sampled during active COVID-19.

This chain joins TRBV29-1 and TRBJ1-1; D gene uncertain. The CDR3 is made up of 12 amino acids. The V gene's germline CDR1 is SQVTM and CDR2 ANQGSEA. Trimming shortened V by 4 bases and J by 2 bases, and 8 bases separated the two germline ends. CDR3 DNA: TGCAGCGTTGTGGGAGTCAACACTGAAGCTTTCTTT. This codes for CSVVGVNTEAFF.

This chain joins TRBV12-3 or TRBV12-4 and TRBJ2-3, with a possible D match to TRBD2 (6 bases). The CDR3 has 13 residues. The germline V and J ends were trimmed by 5 bases and 7 bases, with 13 bases remaining between them. CDR3 amino acids: CASSGSAGNTQYF. In DNA, the CDR3 is TGTGCCAGCAGTGGGAGTGCGGGAAATACGCAGTATTTT.

This chain joins TRBV28 and TRBJ2-2, with 9 bases lining up with TRBD2. Germline values: CDR1 MDHEN, CDR2 SYDVKM. CDR3 size: 15 residues. J lost 1 base, V lost 6 bases, and 3 bases had no gene match. The CDR3 here is CASSGSGRNTGELFF. As DNA, the CDR3 is TGTGCCAGCAGCGGTAGCGGGAGGAACACCGGGGAGCTGTTTTTT.

The chain has TRBV7-9 and TRBJ2-3, with a weak D call TRBD2 (6 bases). The V and J ends lost 6 bases and 2 bases respectively, with 15 bases between them. CDR1 SEHNR and CDR2 FQNEAQ come from the germline V gene (reference sequence). This CDR3 has 15 amino acids. CDR3 coding DNA: TGTGCCAGCAGTTTTAGCGGCCGATACACAGATACGCAGTATTTT. Translation gives CASSFSGRYTDTQYF.

V is TRBV10-1 and J is TRBJ1-1, with 8 bases that match TRBD1. V dropped 2 bases and J dropped 3; count of bases not matched to a gene: 11. Per the germline V gene, CDR1 is WNHNN and CDR2 is SYGVQD (reference sequence). The CDR3 is 17 amino acids. CDR3 coding DNA: TGCGCCAGCAGTGAGGAATGGGGCAGGGGGCGATACACTGAAGCTTTCTTT. Translation gives CASSEEWGRGRYTEAFF.

V gene TRBV27 combines with J gene TRBJ2-1; the match to TRBD1 covers 7 bases. The V gene end was trimmed by 7 bases and the J gene end by 3 bases; junction bases not matched to a gene: 6. Germline lookup yields CDR1 MNHEY and CDR2 SMNVEV (reference sequence). This CDR3 region has 14 residues. The CDR3 DNA follows: TGTGCCAGCAAGACAGGGACACTCTACAATGAGCAGTTCTTC. The encoded protein is CASKTGTLYNEQFF.

This sequence joins TRBV11-2 and TRBJ1-2, with D unclear. From germline, CDR1 is SGHAT and CDR2 FQNNGV. V was clipped by 5 bases and J by 4 bases, with 26 bases between them. The CDR3 loop spans 18 amino acids. The CDR3 coding sequence is TGTGCCAGCAGCCCCTCTAGGCGGTTGCAACCACGCCTCTATGGCTACACCTTC. This codes for CASSPSRRLQPRLYGYTF.

V and J are TRBV4-2 and TRBJ2-7; perhaps TRBD2 as D (6 bases). CDR1 is LGHNA, CDR2 YNFKEQ, per germline. V gave up 4 bases and J gave up 5 bases, with 21 bases separating them. The CDR3 has 16 residues. The CDR3 DNA reads as TGTGCCAGCAGCCTAGAACTAAGCGGGCCCAGGCACGAGCAGTACTTC. This encodes CASSLELSGPRHEQYF.

This chain joins TRBV4-2 and TRBJ2-5, with D unclear. Germline V gene lookup returns CDR1 LGHNA and CDR2 YNFKEQ. The CDR3 spans 15 residues. V was cut by 0 bases and J by 5 bases, with 13 bases left in between. The CDR3 here is CASSQDPQVPETQYF. CDR3 in DNA: TGTGCCAGCAGCCAAGATCCCCAGGTCCCTGAGACCCAGTACTTC.

The chain recombines TRBV30 with TRBJ1-1; D may be TRBD1 (5 bases). The CDR3 consists of 14 residues. Germline V gene data show CDR1 as GTSNPN and CDR2 as SVGIG (reference sequence). The V gene lost 3 bases and the J gene lost 2 bases, with 13 bases spanning the gap. As DNA, the CDR3 is TGTGCCTGGAGCGGGACTGCCCTTAACACTGAAGCTTTCTTT. It is translated as CAWSGTALNTEAFF.

V usage is TRBV4-1 and J usage is TRBJ2-7, with a tentative D call TRBD2 (6 bases). Germline values: CDR1 MGHRA, CDR2 YSYEKL. The CDR3 is 15 residues long. Deletions cut 3 bases from V and 2 bases from J, with 14 bases between. CDR3: CASSHLLAQAYEQYF. The CDR3 DNA reads TGCGCCAGCAGCCATCTCCTAGCGCAAGCCTACGAGCAGTACTTC.

This clone was seen only a few times. J is TRBJ2-3 and V is TRBV15; D is possibly TRBD2 (6 bases). V lost 1 base and J 1 base, leaving 9 bases between the germline ends. There are 15 residues in the CDR3. Germline loops: CDR1 LNHNV, CDR2 YYDKDF (reference sequence). The CDR3 DNA reads as TGTGCCACCAGCAGAGCGGGAGTCGGCACAGATACGCAGTATTTT. This encodes CATSRAGVGTDTQYF.

The chain uses TRBV20-1 and TRBJ1-2; D uncertain. Germline-derived CDR1 and CDR2 are DFQATT and SNEGSKA (reference sequence). Trimming pared 3 bases from V and 4 bases from J, leaving 18 bases between. This CDR3 is 15 amino acids long. Here the CDR3 reads CSASGGSRPSYGYTF. CDR3 DNA: TGCAGTGCTAGTGGAGGAAGCCGACCCTCCTATGGCTACACCTTC.

The J gene is TRBJ2-7, the V gene TRBV7-3; 10 bases are shared with TRBD1. The CDR3 is made up of 14 amino acids. With V trimmed by 5 bases and J by 3 bases, 4 bases remained unmatched. Germline V gives CDR1 SGHTA, CDR2 FQGTGA. The CDR3 DNA follows: TGTGCCAGCAGCCGACAGGGGGCCGACTACGAGCAGTACTTC. Translating gives CASSRQGADYEQYF.

This clone was observed a handful of times. The chain links TRBV4-1 to TRBJ1-6; 8 nucleotides agree with TRBD1. The CDR3 is 15 residues long. V gave up 3 bases and J gave up 7 bases; unmatched junction bases: 5. Germline CDR1 reads MGHRA; CDR2 reads YSYEKL. CDR3 nucleotides: TGCGCCAGCAGCCATAGACAGGGGAACAATTCACCCCTCCACTTT. This encodes CASSHRQGNNSPLHF.

The rearrangement joins TRBV6-2 or TRBV6-3 to TRBJ2-6; 10 bases fit TRBD1. The CDR3 is made up of 17 amino acids. V shed 2 bases and J 1 base; nucleotides not matched to a gene: 2. Germline loops: CDR1 MNHEY, CDR2 SVGEGT. This CDR3 reads CASSYTDRGSGANVLTF. Here the CDR3 DNA reads TGTGCCAGCAGTTACACGGACAGGGGGTCTGGGGCCAACGTCCTGACTTTC.

The chain combines TRBV28 with TRBJ1-6, with D perhaps TRBD1 (6 bases). CDR1 MDHEN and CDR2 SYDVKM come from the germline V gene. V lost 6 bases to trimming and J lost 7 bases, with 19 bases between them. There are 16 residues in the CDR3. The CDR3 sequence: CASSPPRQGINSPLHF. CDR3 sequence (DNA): TGTGCCAGCAGCCCCCCTCGTCAGGGGATCAATTCACCCCTCCACTTT.

The rearrangement joins TRBV18 to TRBJ2-3, with D hard to call. Germline V gene lookup returns CDR1 KGHSH and CDR2 LQKENI. Trimming shortened V by 6 bases and J by 0 bases, and 4 bases separated the two germline ends. The CDR3 has 12 amino acids. The CDR3 DNA follows: TGTGCCAGCTCCTATAGCACAGATACGCAGTATTTT. Its translation is CASSYSTDTQYF.

The chain links TRBV6-2 or TRBV6-3 to TRBJ1-3; no clear D gene. The V gene lost 2 bases and the J gene lost 8 bases, with 10 bases spanning the gap. The CDR3 has 13 residues. From germline, CDR1 is MNHEY and CDR2 SVGEGT. CDR3 DNA sequence: TGTGCCAGCAGTTACGGGTCCCAGGACACCATATATTTT. This encodes CASSYGSQDTIYF.

This chain uses TRBV5-6 with TRBJ2-1; D gene uncertain. The ends were cut back, 4 bases at V and 1 base at J, with 9 bases in the middle. Germline lookup yields CDR1 SGHDT and CDR2 YYEEEE. The CDR3 sequence is 14 residues long. In DNA, the CDR3 is TGTGCCAGCAGCCCGCCGGTTTCCTACAATGAGCAGTTCTTC. This translates into CASSPPVSYNEQFF.

V is TRBV30 and J is TRBJ1-2; no firm D call. V shed 0 bases and J shed 2 bases, with 13 bases lying between them. Germline-derived CDR1 and CDR2 are GTSNPN and SVGIG (reference sequence). The CDR3 extends over 15 amino acids. DNA for the CDR3: TGTGCCTGGAGTGTAATACGAACTGAAAACTATGGCTACACCTTC. It codes for CAWSVIRTENYGYTF. Combining the CDR3 with reference TRBV30 and TRBJ1-2 gives the whole variable domain SQTIHQWPATLVQPVGSPLSLECTVEGTSNPNLYWYRQAAGRGLQLLFYSVGIGQISSEVPQNLSASRPQDRQFILSSKKLLLSDSGFYLCAWSVIRTENYGYTFGSGTRLTVV.

The chain employs TRBV10-3 and TRBJ2-1; TRBD1 is a possible D gene (6 bases). Per germline, CDR1 ENHRY and CDR2 SYGVKD. V lost 5 bases to trimming and J lost 9 bases, with 20 bases between them. This CDR3 has 15 residues. In nucleotides, the CDR3 is TGTGCCATCAGTCAAGGGGGTAGTGTGACAATTGAGCAGTTCTTC. Amino acids: CAISQGGSVTIEQFF.